A selection of T cell receptor beta chains follows, all from one sample in a study of T cell responses to AZD1222 COVID-19 vaccine. The assay was immunoSEQ multiplex PCR, and TCRdb's table has in-frame clones only and misses some. This sample has 120,000 to 150,000 clones; around 91% occur once, and the top ten carry about a tenth. The input for sequencing was peripheral blood, taken 28 days after the second AZD1222 dose. The source of these receptors is an adult who received the AZD1222 COVID-19 vaccine. Each CDR3 is given with its conserved first and last residue. A D gene is named only where the DNA matches it firmly. Rows give clone size only sometimes, using once, few, many, or a class for an expanded clone.

CSARSGFEAFF | TGCAGTGCTAGGTCAGGGTTTGAAGCTTTCTTT | TRBV20-1 | . | TRBJ1-1 | .
CATSRGVWDQPQHF | TGTGCCACTAGTAGAGGGGTCTGGGACCAGCCCCAGCATTTT | TRBV2 | . | TRBJ1-5 | .
CASMTGGGLVSEAFF | TGTGCCAGCATGACAGGGGGAGGGCTCGTCTCCGAAGCTTTCTTT | TRBV5-4 | once | TRBJ1-1 | TRBD1
CASSLDGREGSYEAFF | TGTGCCAGCAGCTTAGATGGACGCGAAGGGAGCTATGAAGCTTTCTTT | TRBV11-3 | . | TRBJ1-1 | .
CASSSSGTSGNYEQYF | TGTGCCAGCAGTTCCTCCGGAACTAGCGGGAACTACGAGCAGTACTTC | TRBV5-4 | . | TRBJ2-7 | TRBD2
CASSWGFAEAFF | TGTGCCAGCAGTTGGGGGTTCGCTGAAGCTTTCTTT | TRBV12-3/TRBV12-4 | . | TRBJ1-1 | .
CASSSGRGAAGELFF | TGTGCCAGCAGCTCCGGAAGGGGGGCGGCCGGGGAGCTGTTTTTT | TRBV11-2 | . | TRBJ2-2 | .
CASSERALKAFF | TGTGCCAGCAGTGAAAGGGCCTTAAAGGCTTTCTTT | TRBV2 | . | TRBJ1-1 | .
CASSLRGRGHGYTF | TGTGCCAGCAGTTTAAGGGGCAGGGGCCATGGCTACACCTTC | TRBV27 | . | TRBJ1-2 | .
CASSPGDLSPYGYTF | TGTGCCAGCAGCCCAGGGGACCTCTCTCCCTATGGCTACACCTTC | TRBV7-6 | . | TRBJ1-2 | .
CASSERDRDTGELFF | TGTGCCAGCAGTGAGAGGGACAGGGACACCGGGGAGCTGTTTTTT | TRBV25-1 | once | TRBJ2-2 | TRBD1
CASQKRDRVGKLFF | TGTGCCAGCCAAAAACGGGACAGGGTAGGAAAACTGTTTTTT | TRBV3-1/TRBV3-2 | . | TRBJ1-4 | TRBD1
CASSLGGSRGYTF | TGTGCCAGCAGCTTGGGGGGGTCACGTGGCTACACCTTC | TRBV7-2 | . | TRBJ1-2 | .
CASSPDRGGSPLHF | TGTGCCAGCAGCCCCGACAGGGGAGGATCACCCCTCCACTTT | TRBV11-2 | . | TRBJ1-6 | TRBD1
CASSPPGTNLGNEQFF | TGTGCCAGCAGCCCACCCGGGACCAACCTGGGTAATGAGCAGTTCTTC | TRBV3-1/TRBV3-2 | . | TRBJ2-1 | .
CASSRGSGNTIYF | TGTGCCAGTAGTAGGGGCTCTGGAAACACCATATATTTT | TRBV19 | . | TRBJ1-3 | .
CASSESGRGTDTQYF | TGCGCCAGCAGCGAAAGCGGGAGGGGCACAGATACGCAGTATTTT | TRBV5-1 | once | TRBJ2-3 | TRBD2
CASSLVRGSVEQFF | TGCGCCAGCAGCTTGGTCCGGGGGAGCGTTGAGCAGTTCTTC | TRBV5-1 | . | TRBJ2-1 | .
CASSQDPGGGTGYQPQHF | TGCGCCAGCAGCCAAGATCCCGGCGGGGGGACAGGGTATCAGCCCCAGCATTTT | TRBV4-1 | . | TRBJ1-5 | TRBD1
CASSPAEGGIPYEQYF | TGTGCCAGCAGCCCCGCGGAGGGCGGGATCCCCTACGAGCAGTACTTC | TRBV9 | . | TRBJ2-7 | .
CASSVSSGQGGVETQYF | TGTGCCAGCAGCGTATCTTCCGGACAGGGGGGCGTAGAGACCCAGTACTTC | TRBV9 | once | TRBJ2-5 | TRBD1
CASSFGGINTEAFF | TGCGCCAGCAGCTTCGGAGGGATCAACACTGAAGCTTTCTTT | TRBV5-1 | . | TRBJ1-1 | .
CASSLNGGERTEAFF | TGCGCCAGCAGCTTGAACGGGGGCGAACGCACTGAAGCTTTCTTT | TRBV5-1 | . | TRBJ1-1 | .
CASAGKLMNTEAFF | TGTGCCAGCGCAGGGAAATTAATGAACACTGAAGCTTTCTTT | TRBV5-6 | once | TRBJ1-1 | .
CASSGGQGETQYF | TGTGCCAGCAGTGGGGGGCAAGGGGAGACCCAGTACTTC | TRBV6-1 | . | TRBJ2-5 | .
CASSSRAGANVLTF | TGTGCCAGCTCAAGCCGGGCTGGGGCCAACGTCCTGACTTTC | TRBV18 | once | TRBJ2-6 | .
CASSTYRGGEKLFF | TGTGCCAGCAGTACCTACAGGGGAGGTGAAAAACTGTTTTTT | TRBV7-9 | once | TRBJ1-4 | TRBD1
CASSVVVPGLAGDNEQFF | TGTGCCAGCAGCGTAGTAGTACCGGGACTAGCGGGAGATAATGAGCAGTTCTTC | TRBV9 | once | TRBJ2-1 | TRBD2
CASSRGTSGTGSEQYF | TGTGCCAGCAGCCGCGGGACTAGCGGTACTGGGAGCGAGCAGTACTTC | TRBV7-6 | . | TRBJ2-7 | TRBD2
CASSSLARSSYNEQFF | TGTGCCAGCAGCTCCCTAGCGAGGAGCTCCTACAATGAGCAGTTCTTC | TRBV7-6 | . | TRBJ2-1 | .
CASSTQRLSGNTIYF | TGTGCCAGCAGCACCCAGCGGTTGTCTGGAAACACCATATATTTT | TRBV7-2 | . | TRBJ1-3 | .